The 31 T cell receptor beta chains in this list originate from one sample, sequenced in a study of beta chain features in type 1 diabetes. TCRB transcripts that were expressed got sequenced, as all of the isolated RNA had been reverse transcribed. TCRdb's table, derived via immunoSEQ multiplex PCR, lists solely in-frame clones and lacks some. Of 250,000 to 350,000 clones listed, about 15% were seen once; the top ten hold approximately 7%. Input material: central memory CD4+ T cells from blood. The receptor source for this set is a man in his thirties or forties in good health.

This clone was found many times. V gene TRBV23-1 combines with J gene TRBJ1-1, with 7 positions matching TRBD1. TRBV23-1 is assigned to the ORF class and has an uncertain function. This CDR3 is 19 amino acids long. Trimming removed 1 base from V and 2 bases from J; junction bases left unmatched: 16. In DNA form, the CDR3 reads TGCGCCAGCAGTCAATTTGCCTTTCCGAGACAGGGTGACAACACTGAAGCTTTCTTT. It encodes CASSQFAFPRQGDNTEAFF.

In its sample, this clone was seen many times. The chain links TRBV21-1 to TRBJ1-2. TRBV21-1 is shown as a pseudogene. The CDR3 is 13 residues long. The CDR3 DNA reads TGTGCCAGCAGCGTAGGGACCTCCTATGGCTACACCTTC. Residues: CASSVGTSYGYTF.

Ten or more counts support this clone. CDR3 amino acids: CASSSWLGQFF. In DNA form, the CDR3 reads TGTGCCAGCAGTTCTTGGCTGGGGCAGTTCTTC. V and J are TRBV2 and TRBJ2-1; no clear D gene. V was clipped by 5 bases and J by 12 bases, with 11 bases between them. The CDR3 runs 11 residues. Germline assignment: CDR1 SNHLY and CDR2 FYNNEI.

With respect to this clone: Other DNA sequences from this sample encode an identical CDR3 as well. The chain has TRBV10-2 and TRBJ1-1; possibly TRBD1 for D (6 bases). The length of the CDR3 is 13 residues. Germline CDR1 WSHSY, CDR2 SAAADI. The germline V and J ends were trimmed by 6 bases and 3 bases, with 11 bases remaining between them. CDR3: CASSRDTYTEAFF. Written as DNA, the CDR3 is TGCGCCAGCAGCAGGGACACCTACACTGAAGCTTTCTTT.

The CDR3 nucleotides are TGTGCCACCAAGACAGGGGGCTTGGAGACCCAGTACTTC. This translates into CATKTGGLETQYF. The chain joins TRBV15 to TRBJ2-5; 10 bases fit TRBD1. With V trimmed by 7 bases and J by 5 bases, 4 bases remained unmatched. There are 13 residues in the CDR3. Germline V lookup: CDR1 LNHNV, CDR2 YYDKDF (reference sequence).

In its sample, this clone was seen once. V and J are TRBV5-1 and TRBJ2-1; TRBD2 aligns across 14 bases. This CDR3 comprises 15 residues. Germline CDR1 is SGHRS and CDR2 is YFSETQ. After removal of 2 bases from V and 9 bases from J, the junction contained 4 bases not matched to a gene. The CDR3 loop reads CASSLGTSGGGEQFF. CDR3 nucleotide sequence: TGCGCCAGCAGCTTAGGGACTAGCGGGGGAGGTGAGCAGTTCTTC.

This clone was seen more than once but under ten times. The chain uses TRBV5-5 and TRBJ2-5; 9 bases line up with TRBD1. Germline V CDR1 and CDR2: SGHKS, YYEKEE (reference sequence). CDR3 size: 14 residues. V lost 3 bases, J lost 6 bases, and 6 bases stayed unmatched. This chain's CDR3 is CASSSGQGTKTQYF. Written as DNA, the CDR3 is TGTGCCAGCAGCTCGGGACAGGGTACGAAGACCCAGTACTTC.

In this sample, this clone turned up a few times. V usage is TRBV15 and J usage is TRBJ1-5; possibly TRBD1 for D (5 bases). CDR1 and CDR2 from the germline V gene are LNHNV and YYDKDF (reference sequence). V was trimmed by 0 bases and J by 5 bases, leaving 11 bases between them. The CDR3 loop spans 15 amino acids. The CDR3 nucleotides read TGTGCCACCAGCAGAGATCGGGGAGGGGATCAGCCCCAGCATTTT. Amino acids: CATSRDRGGDQPQHF.

The J gene is TRBJ2-1, the V gene TRBV4-3; tentative D call: TRBD2 (6 bases). The CDR3 totals 14 residues. Trimming cost V 0 bases and J 8 bases, with 11 bases left between them. Germline CDR1 is LGHNA and CDR2 is YSLEER. CDR3 amino acids: CASSQDFGGYEQFF. CDR3 sequence (DNA): TGCGCCAGCAGCCAAGATTTTGGAGGGTATGAGCAGTTCTTC.

The CDR3 is CASSVGQGANEQYF. CDR3 nucleotide sequence: TGTGCCAGCAGCGTGGGACAGGGGGCCAACGAGCAGTACTTC. This chain connects TRBV9 to TRBJ2-7; 12 bases are a match to TRBD1. Germline V gives CDR1 SGDLS, CDR2 YYNGEE. V lost 2 bases and J lost 5; bases outside the gene matches: 2. The CDR3 has 14 amino acids. Complete variable domain (other parts from reference TRBV9 and TRBJ2-7): DSGVTQTPKHLITATGQRVTLRCSPRSGDLSVYWYQQSLDQGLQFLIQYYNGEERAKGNILERFSAQQFPDLHSELNLSSLELGDSALYFCASSVGQGANEQYFGPGTRLTVT.

This clone was seen repeatedly, ten times or more. The V and J genes are TRBV27 and TRBJ1-1; D gene unclear. CDR1 and CDR2 (germline): MNHEY, SMNVEV (reference sequence). V lost 7 bases, J lost 6 bases, and 18 bases lay in between. The CDR3 loop spans 14 amino acids. CDR3 amino acids: CASIGTGGLSEAFF. DNA for the CDR3: TGTGCCAGCATCGGTACTGGAGGCTTGTCTGAAGCTTTCTTT.

This clone was detected many times. This sequence joins TRBV27 and TRBJ2-1; the D gene is possibly TRBD2 (5 bases). The V and J ends lost 0 bases and 0 bases respectively, with 9 bases between them. The CDR3 covers 16 residues. The germline gives CDR1 MNHEY, CDR2 SMNVEV (reference sequence). The CDR3 loop is CASSLSSAGSYNEQFF. The CDR3 nucleotides are TGTGCCAGCAGTTTATCGTCGGCGGGCTCCTACAATGAGCAGTTCTTC.

This chain joins TRBV7-3 and TRBJ2-3; TRBD2 is a possible D gene (7 bases). This CDR3 is built from 14 residues. V shed 7 bases and J shed 6 bases, with 17 bases lying between them. CDR1 SGHTA and CDR2 FQGTGA come from the germline V gene. This chain's CDR3 is CASKAPRGADTQYF. Written as DNA, the CDR3 is TGTGCCAGCAAAGCCCCCCGGGGGGCGGATACGCAGTATTTT.

This clone has a handful of counts. V usage is TRBV11-2 and J usage is TRBJ2-4; TRBD2 is a possible D gene (5 bases). V lost 7 bases and J lost 0, with 10 bases in between. Germline V gene sequence: CDR1 SGHAT, CDR2 FQNNGV. The CDR3 is 14 amino acids. Here the CDR3 DNA reads TGTGCCAGCACCTCTGGACTAGCCAAAAACATTCAGTACTTC. Translated, it gives CASTSGLAKNIQYF.

V gene TRBV5-4 combines with J gene TRBJ2-6, with D uncertain. This CDR3 has 15 amino acids. Germline V gene lookup returns CDR1 SGHNT and CDR2 YYREEE (reference sequence). V lost 4 bases, J lost 4 bases, and 12 bases lay in between. As DNA, the CDR3 is TGTGCCAGCAGCCCCTCCGGAGCCGGGGCCAACGTCCTGACTTTC. Its protein product is CASSPSGAGANVLTF.

This clone was seen ten or more times. V usage is TRBV7-9 and J usage is TRBJ2-3; no reliable D call. CDR3 length equals 14 residues. The germline V and J ends were trimmed by 1 base and 6 bases, with 11 bases remaining between them. The V gene's germline CDR1 is SEHNR and CDR2 FQNEAQ (reference sequence). CDR3 protein: CASSLEVAFDTQYF. The CDR3 nucleotides are TGTGCCAGCAGCTTAGAGGTCGCCTTTGATACGCAGTATTTT.

This clone was detected only a few times. CDR3 region: CASSFFIRGRIDPYEQYF. The CDR3 nucleotides read TGTGCCAGCAGCTTTTTTATCCGGGGCAGAATAGACCCCTACGAGCAGTACTTC. V is TRBV7-2 and J is TRBJ2-5; perhaps D is TRBD1 or TRBD2 (5 bases each). The DNA matches TRBJ2-7 better at its end, which makes the J call doubtful. This CDR3 is built from 18 residues. Germline V lookup: CDR1 SGHTA, CDR2 FQGNSA.

In its sample, this clone was seen a few times. V is TRBV5-6 and J is TRBJ1-1; no clear D gene. With 2 bases removed from V and 0 bases from J, the gap between germline ends came to 14 bases. The CDR3 covers 16 residues. Germline CDR1 SGHDT, CDR2 YYEEEE. The CDR3 loop is CASSLLDLLMNTEAFF. As DNA, the CDR3 is TGTGCCAGCAGCTTACTAGACCTCCTAATGAACACTGAAGCTTTCTTT.

J is TRBJ1-5 and V is TRBV4-3; D might be TRBD1 (6 bases). Germline CDR1 and CDR2: LGHNA and YSLEER. This CDR3 contains 16 residues. The ends were cut back, 1 base at V and 5 bases at J, with 15 bases in the middle. The CDR3 sequence is CASSQVRTAKDQPQHF. In nucleotides, the CDR3 is TGCGCCAGCAGCCAAGTAAGGACAGCCAAAGATCAGCCCCAGCATTTT.

The chain has TRBV7-8 and TRBJ2-5; 14 nucleotides match TRBD2. CDR1 SGHVS and CDR2 FQNEAQ come from the germline V gene. CDR3 length: 18 amino acids. After removal of 4 bases from V and 5 bases from J, the junction contained 12 bases not matched to a gene. This chain's CDR3 is CASSSYGTSGSRTETQYF. In DNA, the CDR3 is TGTGCCAGCAGCTCTTACGGGACTAGCGGGAGTCGCACCGAGACCCAGTACTTC.

The chain is built from TRBV27 and TRBJ1-4; perhaps TRBD1 as D (6 bases). V was pared by 4 bases and J by 8 bases, with 17 bases between. There are 15 residues in the CDR3. Germline V CDR1 and CDR2: MNHEY, SMNVEV (reference sequence). Here the CDR3 DNA reads TGTGCCAGCAGTTCGGAAAACAGGGCAAGGGAAAAACTGTTTTTT. Its translation: CASSSENRAREKLFF.

This clone was seen repeatedly, ten times or more. The chain joins TRBV10-3 to TRBJ1-2; D perhaps matches TRBD1 (5 bases). Between the trimmed V and J ends, which lost 8 bases and 0 bases, there was a span of 16 bases. The CDR3 runs to 15 residues. Germline V gene lookup returns CDR1 ENHRY and CDR2 SYGVKD. DNA for the CDR3: TGTGCCATCCGACAGACGTTGCAGACTAACTATGGCTACACCTTC. Translated, it gives CAIRQTLQTNYGYTF.

This clone was detected only a few times. J is TRBJ1-5 and V is TRBV6-5; possibly TRBD1 for D (6 bases). Germline V CDR1 and CDR2: MNHEY, SVGAGI. With 6 bases removed from V and 5 bases from J, the gap between germline ends came to 14 bases. The CDR3 is 14 amino acids. DNA of the CDR3: TGTGCCAGCAGAAGATCAGGGGCGGATCAGCCCCAGCATTTT. It specifies CASRRSGADQPQHF.

This clone was picked up a small number of times. This chain uses TRBV9 with TRBJ1-3; D is perhaps TRBD1 (5 bases). V was clipped by 3 bases and J by 0 bases, with 16 bases between them. From germline, CDR1 is SGDLS and CDR2 YYNGEE. The CDR3 is made up of 17 amino acids. CDR3 in DNA: TGTGCCAGCAGCGAGACTGGGGCGCTCCTCTCTGGAAACACCATATATTTT. Residues: CASSETGALLSGNTIYF.

The rearrangement links TRBV19 to TRBJ2-1; tentatively, D is TRBD2 (5 bases). CDR1 LNHDA and CDR2 SQIVND come from the germline V gene (reference sequence). V was cut by 7 bases and J by 0 bases, with 10 bases left in between. The CDR3 length is 14 residues. The CDR3 loop reads CASTRTVSYNEQFF. In nucleotides, the CDR3 is TGTGCCAGTACGCGGACTGTCTCCTACAATGAGCAGTTCTTC.

This clone has at least ten counts. The chain employs TRBV4-3 and TRBJ2-4; D is unclear. The CDR3 totals 15 residues. Trimming took off 3 bases at V and 1 base at J, with 10 bases between the two ends. Germline V gene data show CDR1 as LGHNA and CDR2 as YSLEER. DNA for the CDR3: TGCGCCAGCAGCCAGGTACTGGGGGCCAAAAACATTCAGTACTTC. Translating gives CASSQVLGAKNIQYF.

This clone was found a few times. The chain employs TRBV5-1 and TRBJ2-1; 8 bases agree with TRBD1. Unmatched junction bases numbered 8, after V lost 0 bases and J lost 6 bases. The CDR3 totals 16 residues. Germline V lookup: CDR1 SGHRS, CDR2 YFSETQ. CDR3 sequence: CASSLAGGAMVNEQFF. Here the CDR3 DNA reads TGCGCCAGCAGCTTGGCAGGGGGCGCGATGGTCAATGAGCAGTTCTTC.

Notes on this clone: This same CDR3 is encoded by further DNA sequences in the sample. The genes are TRBV2 and TRBJ1-2; TRBD1 might be the D (6 bases). V shed 7 bases and J shed 8 bases, with 17 bases lying between them. This CDR3 region has 13 residues. The germline V gene encodes CDR1 SNHLY and CDR2 FYNNEI. As DNA, the CDR3 is TGTGCCAGCATCCTCCGTGAGGGGGGCGGCTACACCTTC. It codes for CASILREGGGYTF.

The chain links TRBV4-3 to TRBJ2-5; 11 nucleotides match TRBD2. The germline V gene encodes CDR1 LGHNA and CDR2 YSLEER. The CDR3 loop spans 17 amino acids. V was pared by 1 base and J by 1 base, with 5 bases of the junction left unmatched. In DNA form, the CDR3 reads TGCGCCAGCAGCCAAGGGGCTAGCGGGGGGTTCCAAGAGACCCAGTACTTC. Amino acid sequence: CASSQGASGGFQETQYF.

This clone showed up just a few times. The chain combines TRBV11-2 with TRBJ2-3; 11 nucleotides agree with TRBD2. Trimming took 5 bases from V and 3 from J; bases not matched to a gene: 4. Germline loops: CDR1 SGHAT, CDR2 FQNNGV. The CDR3 consists of 15 residues. In DNA form, the CDR3 reads TGTGCCAGCAGCCTAACTAGCGGGAGAACAGATACGCAGTATTTT. This translates into CASSLTSGRTDTQYF.

The chain combines TRBV29-1 with TRBJ2-1, with 11 bases fitting TRBD2. CDR3 length: 14 amino acids. V lost 7 bases, J lost 5 bases, and 7 bases stayed unmatched. Looked up from germline, CDR1 is SQVTM and CDR2 is ANQGSEA. Here the CDR3 DNA reads TGCAGCGCACCGACTAGCGGGAACAACAATGAGCAGTTCTTC. It is translated as CSAPTSGNNNEQFF.